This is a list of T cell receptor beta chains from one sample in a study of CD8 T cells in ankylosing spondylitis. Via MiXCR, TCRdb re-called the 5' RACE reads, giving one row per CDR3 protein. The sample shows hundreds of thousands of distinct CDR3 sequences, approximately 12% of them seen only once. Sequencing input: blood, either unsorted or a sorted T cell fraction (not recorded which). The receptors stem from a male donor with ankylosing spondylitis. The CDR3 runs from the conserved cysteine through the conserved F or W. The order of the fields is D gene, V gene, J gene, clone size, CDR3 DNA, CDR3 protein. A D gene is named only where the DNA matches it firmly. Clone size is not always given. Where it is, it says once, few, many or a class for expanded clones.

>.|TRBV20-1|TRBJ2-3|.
TGCAGTGCAGGGGGGCGGGGGCGAATAAAGACAGATACGCAGTATTTT
CSAGGRGRIKTDTQYF
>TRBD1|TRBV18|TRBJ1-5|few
TGTGCCAGCTCACCTCGAGGGACAGGGGCTCAGCCCCAGCATTTT
CASSPRGTGAQPQHF
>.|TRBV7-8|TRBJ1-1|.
TGTGCCAGCAGCTTAGTGAGGGAAATGAACACTGAAGCTTTCTTT
CASSLVREMNTEAFF
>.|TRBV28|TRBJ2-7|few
TGTGCCAGCAGCTCTCCCCAGGGGGGCAGAGGAGTGCACGAGCAGTACTTC
CASSSPQGGRGVHEQYF
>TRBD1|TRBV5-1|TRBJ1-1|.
TGCGCCAGCAGCATAACCGGACAGGGTTCAAGCACTGAAGCTTTCTTT
CASSITGQGSSTEAFF
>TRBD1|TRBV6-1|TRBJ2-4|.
TGTGCCAGCAGCCCTTTAGACAGGGCTCAACCCAAAAACATTCAGTACTTC
CASSPLDRAQPKNIQYF
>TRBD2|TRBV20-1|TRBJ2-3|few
TGCAGTGCTAGAAATCCTAGCGGGGGGGTAACAGATACGCAGTATTTT
CSARNPSGGVTDTQYF
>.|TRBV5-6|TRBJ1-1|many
TGTGCCAGCAGCTTGCTTGCTCGGAACACTGAAGCTTTCTTT
CASSLLARNTEAFF
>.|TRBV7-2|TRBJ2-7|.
TGTGCCAGCAGCTTAGGGGCCCCTCTACCCTACGAGCAGTACTTC
CASSLGAPLPYEQYF
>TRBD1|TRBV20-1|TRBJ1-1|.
TGCAGCCAGGACAGGAGGAACACTGAAGCTTTCTTT
CSQDRRNTEAFF
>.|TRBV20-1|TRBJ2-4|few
TGCAGTGCTAGAGGTCCCCTTACCCAGTACTTC
CSARGPLTQYF
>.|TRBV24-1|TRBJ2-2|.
TGTGCCACCAGGCCGGGACTGGCCTCCACCGGGGAGCTGTTTTTT
CATRPGLASTGELFF
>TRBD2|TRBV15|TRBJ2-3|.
TGTGCCACCAGCAGAGATACCCGGCGGGAGGGCCACGATACGCAGTATTTT
CATSRDTRREGHDTQYF
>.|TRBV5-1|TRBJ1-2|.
TGCGCCAGCAGCGTGACCGGGACCTCCACCAGGGTCACCTTC
CASSVTGTSTRVTF
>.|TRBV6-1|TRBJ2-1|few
TGTGCCAGCAGTGAGAGAGAACCCTCCTACAATGAGCAGTTCTTC
CASSEREPSYNEQFF
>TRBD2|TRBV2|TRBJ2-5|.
TGTGCCAGCAGTGATGGGAGGGGCGAGACCCAGTACTTC
CASSDGRGETQYF
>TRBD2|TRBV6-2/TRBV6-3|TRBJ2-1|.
TGTGCCAGCAGCCAAAGCGGGAGGCCCTACAATGAGCAGTTCTTC
CASSQSGRPYNEQFF
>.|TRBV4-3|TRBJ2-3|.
TGCGCCAGCAGCCAAGGCAGGGCCAGCACAGATACGCAGTATTTT
CASSQGRASTDTQYF
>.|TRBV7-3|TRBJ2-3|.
TGTGCCAGCAGCCCCCGGGGCGAGGGTGGTACGCAGTATTTT
CASSPRGEGGTQYF
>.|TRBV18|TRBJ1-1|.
TGTGCCAGCTCTAACGGGGGCACTGAAGCTTTCTTT
CASSNGGTEAFF
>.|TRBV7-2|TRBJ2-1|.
TGTGCCAGCAGCTCTTCCGGAGGAACCTCCTACAATGAGCAGTTCTTC
CASSSSGGTSYNEQFF
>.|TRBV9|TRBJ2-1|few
TGTGCCAGCAGCGTAGGTGGGGGGATGTACAATGAGCAGTTCTTC
CASSVGGGMYNEQFF
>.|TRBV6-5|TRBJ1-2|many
TGTGCCAGCAGTTACTCACCTGAGGGGGAGTATGGCTACACCTTC
CASSYSPEGEYGYTF
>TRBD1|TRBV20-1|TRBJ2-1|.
TGCAGTGCCATCGGACAGGGGGCAAGACACAATGAGCAGTTCTTC
CSAIGQGARHNEQFF
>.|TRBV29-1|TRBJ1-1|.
TGCAGCGTCGCTTTTAGACAGGCGAACACTGAAGCTTTCTTT
CSVAFRQANTEAFF
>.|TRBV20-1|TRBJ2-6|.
TGCAGTGCTAGAAGGGACTCTGGGGCCAACGTCCTGACTTTC
CSARRDSGANVLTF
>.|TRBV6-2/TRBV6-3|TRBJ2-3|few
TGTGCCAGCAGTTACGGGGAAACTAGCACAGATACGCAGTATTTT
CASSYGETSTDTQYF
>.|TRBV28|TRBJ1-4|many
TGTGCCAGCAGTGAACACACCGGGAATGAAAAACTGTTTTTT
CASSEHTGNEKLFF
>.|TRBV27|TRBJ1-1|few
TGTGCCAGCAGTTTATCGGTCGGGAACACTGAAGCTTTCTTT
CASSLSVGNTEAFF
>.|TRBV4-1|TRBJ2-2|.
TGCGCCAGCAGCCGCGGTTCGGGGACGAACACCGGGGAGCTGTTTTTT
CASSRGSGTNTGELFF
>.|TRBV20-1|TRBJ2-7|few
TGCAGTGCTAGAAAGGCAGGGCGGGAGCAGTACTTC
CSARKAGREQYF
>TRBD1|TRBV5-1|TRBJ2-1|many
TGTGCCAGCAGCCCCGGGACAGGGGGAAATGAGCAGTTCTTC
CASSPGTGGNEQFF
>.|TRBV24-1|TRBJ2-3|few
TGTGCCACCAGTGACCCGGGAGTCAGCACAGATACGCAGTATTTT
CATSDPGVSTDTQYF
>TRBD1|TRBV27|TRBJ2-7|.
TGTGCCAGCAGTTTAAGGGTGACAGGGATCCACGAGCAGTACTTC
CASSLRVTGIHEQYF
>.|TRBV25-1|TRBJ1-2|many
TGTGCCAGCAGTGAATTGGGGACCGGGACATTGAATGGCTACACCTTC
CASSELGTGTLNGYTF
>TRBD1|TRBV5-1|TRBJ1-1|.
TGCGCCAGCAGCTTAGGACAGGGTAGGGGTGAAGCTTTCTTT
CASSLGQGRGEAFF